These 18 T cell receptor beta chains originate from one sample sequenced in a study of T cells after yellow fever vaccination. TCRdb redid the calling of the 5' RACE reads with MiXCR, one entry per CDR3 protein. Of 250,000 or so distinct CDR3 sequences in the sample, over 3% were seen once. The sequencing here drew on PBMCs, taken 15 days after the yellow fever booster vaccination. These receptors came from a man aged 18 to 30 who received the YFV17D yellow fever vaccine.

In its sample, this clonotype was seen many times. The chain employs TRBV20-1 and TRBJ2-7; TRBD2 matches 13 bases. CDR1 is DFQATT, CDR2 SNEGSKA, per germline (reference sequence). This CDR3 region has 16 residues. The V and J ends lost 3 bases and 7 bases, in that order; junction bases with no gene match: 12. CDR3 DNA: TGCAGTGCTAGGGGGACCGCGACTAGCGGGAGGTCGGAGCAGTACTTC. Translating gives CSARGTATSGRSEQYF.

This clonotype was seen a few times. The chain links TRBV7-2 to TRBJ1-5; D uncertain. V was cut by 5 bases and J by 0 bases, with 17 bases left in between. Germline values: CDR1 SGHTA, CDR2 FQGNSA. The CDR3 loop spans 17 amino acids. CDR3 loop: CASSPKVQSNSNQPQHF. CDR3 DNA: TGTGCCAGCAGCCCTAAGGTCCAGTCGAATAGCAATCAGCCCCAGCATTTT. Combining the CDR3 with reference TRBV7-2 and TRBJ1-5 gives the whole variable domain GAGVSQSPSNKVTEKGKDVELRCDPISGHTALYWYRQSLGQGLEFLIYFQGNSAPDKSGLPSDRFSAERTGGSVSTLTIQRTQQEDSAVYLCASSPKVQSNSNQPQHFGDGTRLSIL.

This clonotype was seen repeatedly, ten times or more. The chain links TRBV20-1 to TRBJ2-3, with 7 bases aligning to TRBD2. This CDR3 has 13 residues. J lost 3 bases, V lost 8 bases, and 8 bases had no gene match. Germline V gene lookup returns CDR1 DFQATT and CDR2 SNEGSKA (reference sequence). Written as DNA, the CDR3 is TGCAGTACATGGACTAGTCAGACAGATACGCAGTATTTT. Translated: CSTWTSQTDTQYF.

There are many counts of this clonotype. This sequence joins TRBV7-2 and TRBJ1-5; tentatively, D is TRBD1 (5 bases). This CDR3 is 15 amino acids long. The V and J ends lost 5 bases and 2 bases respectively, with 13 bases between them. Germline CDR1 reads SGHTA; CDR2 reads FQGNSA. CDR3 sequence (DNA): TGTGCCAGCAGCCGGGGACCGTTAGGCAATCAGCCCCAGCATTTT. It translates to CASSRGPLGNQPQHF.

This clonotype was seen at least ten times. The J gene is TRBJ1-5, the V gene TRBV10-2, with TRBD1 identical over 9 bases. The CDR3 length is 19 residues. The V and J ends lost 4 bases and 4 bases, in that order; junction bases with no gene match: 17. CDR1 WSHSY and CDR2 SAAADI come from the germline V gene. The CDR3 loop is CASSGYNFRGTGRNQPQHF. DNA for the CDR3: TGCGCCAGCAGTGGATATAACTTTAGAGGGACAGGGAGGAATCAGCCCCAGCATTTT.

This clonotype was observed at least ten times. This rearrangement joins TRBV11-2 to TRBJ2-2; tentative D call: TRBD1 (6 bases). The CDR3 has 15 amino acids. V lost 1 base, J lost 5 bases, and 11 bases lay in between. The germline CDR1 and CDR2 sequences are SGHAT and FQNNGV. CDR3 loop: CASSLVQTGTGELFF. The CDR3 coding sequence is TGTGCCAGCAGCTTAGTCCAAACAGGGACCGGGGAGCTGTTTTTT.

Many counts were recorded for this clonotype. The rearrangement uses TRBV24-1 and TRBJ2-1; 12 bases agree with TRBD2. This CDR3 contains 15 residues. V trimming: 7 bases; J trimming: 9 bases; junction bases outside the gene matches: 9. Per the germline V gene, CDR1 is KGHDR and CDR2 is SFDVKD. The chain's CDR3 is CATRGRTSGVGEQFF. In DNA, the CDR3 is TGTGCCACCAGGGGGAGGACTAGCGGGGTTGGTGAGCAGTTCTTC.

The rearrangement links TRBV6-1 to TRBJ1-5, with D possibly being TRBD1 (6 bases). CDR1 is MNHNS, CDR2 SASEGT, per germline. The V end lost 7 bases, the J end lost 3 bases, and 13 bases lay between the germline ends. The CDR3 spans 14 residues. The CDR3 DNA follows: TGTGCCAGCATTCCCGGGACACACAATCAGCCCCAGCATTTT. Protein sequence: CASIPGTHNQPQHF.

A few counts support this clonotype. A junction end diverges from the germline sequence, so it may reflect a read error. V usage is TRBV7-9 and J usage is TRBJ1-5; 7 bases agree with TRBD1. The CDR3 contains 16 residues. The germline CDR1 and CDR2 sequences are SEHNR and FQNEAQ (reference sequence). The CDR3 DNA is TGTGCCAGCAGCTCAACAGGGGAGGGGAGCAATCAGCCCCAGCAATTT. It specifies CASSSTGEGSNQPQQF.

The chain is built from TRBV6-6 and TRBJ2-1, with 10 positions matching TRBD2. Germline values: CDR1 MNHNY, CDR2 SVGAGI (reference sequence). Trimming removed 0 bases from V and 4 bases from J; junction bases left unmatched: 3. This CDR3 comprises 16 residues. The CDR3 DNA reads TGTGCCAGCAGTTACTCGGCTAGCGGGGGTTACAATGAGCAGTTCTTC. Its protein is CASSYSASGGYNEQFF.

This clonotype has at least ten counts. The chain recombines TRBV18 with TRBJ2-3; no clear D. CDR3 size: 14 residues. V was pared by 3 bases and J by 2 bases, with 9 bases between. Germline values: CDR1 KGHSH, CDR2 LQKENI. This CDR3 reads CASSPPSDTDTQYF. Written as DNA, the CDR3 is TGTGCCAGCTCACCCCCCTCGGACACAGATACGCAGTATTTT.

This clonotype was observed many times. V usage is TRBV7-2 and J usage is TRBJ1-2; 7 bases agree with TRBD1. Trimming at V came to 5 bases and at J to 6 bases, leaving 12 bases not matched to a gene. This CDR3 has 15 residues. CDR1 is SGHTA, CDR2 FQGNSA, per germline. CDR3 region: CASSAREGARDGYTF. The DNA of the CDR3 is TGTGCCAGCAGCGCCCGGGAGGGGGCGCGGGATGGCTACACCTTC.

This clonotype has at least ten counts. The chain employs TRBV6-5 and TRBJ2-1; 12 bases agree with TRBD2. The CDR3 contains 15 residues. The V gene's germline CDR1 is MNHEY and CDR2 SVGAGI. The V segment lost 2 bases and the J segment 9 bases; nucleotides outside the gene matches: 5. CDR3 bases: TGTGCCAGCAGTTACGAGACTAGCGGGGGATTTGAGCAGTTCTTC. Translation: CASSYETSGGFEQFF.

This clonotype was counted ten times or more. The chain carries TRBV6-5 and TRBJ1-6, with a tentative D call TRBD1 (5 bases). CDR1 is MNHEY, CDR2 SVGAGI, per germline. Trimming removed 8 bases from V and 7 bases from J, with 6 bases in between. The CDR3 loop spans 11 amino acids. The CDR3 DNA reads as TGTGCCAGCGGGGCAAATTCACCCCTCCACTTT. Translation: CASGANSPLHF.

This clonotype was detected only a few times. The chain uses TRBV12-3 or TRBV12-4 and TRBJ2-3; 7 positions agree with TRBD2. The CDR3 contains 15 residues. V trimming: 7 bases; J trimming: 1 base; junction bases outside the gene matches: 8. CDR3 protein: CASIFSGGGTDTQYF. DNA of the CDR3: TGTGCCAGCATCTTTTCGGGGGGAGGCACAGATACGCAGTATTTT.

Many counts were recorded for this clonotype. An end of the junction does not agree with germline; a read error may underlie this. J is TRBJ1-5 and V is TRBV12-3 or TRBV12-4, with 11 bases lining up with TRBD1. This CDR3 spans 15 amino acids. CDR3 region: CASSLGQGAGQPQHF. CDR3 bases: TGTGCCAGCAGCTTAGGACAGGGGGCAGGTCAGCCCCAGCATTTT.

This clonotype was seen at least ten times. The chain couples TRBV6-5 to TRBJ1-2, with TRBD1 as a possible D gene (5 bases). From germline, CDR1 is MNHEY and CDR2 SVGAGI. The CDR3 consists of 14 residues. Trimming took 0 bases from V and 9 from J, leaving 14 bases between them. CDR3: CASSYSRSGGSYTF. The DNA for the CDR3 is TGTGCCAGCAGTTACTCGAGGTCGGGGGGGAGCTACACCTTC.

This clonotype has ten or more counts. The chain uses TRBV3-1 and TRBJ1-3; D gene unclear. The ends were cut back, 5 bases at V and 3 bases at J, with 2 bases in the middle. This CDR3 contains 11 residues. CDR1 LGHDT and CDR2 YNNKEL come from the germline V gene (reference sequence). The DNA of the CDR3 is TGTGCCAGCAGCTTTGGAAACACCATATATTTT. Translating gives CASSFGNTIYF.